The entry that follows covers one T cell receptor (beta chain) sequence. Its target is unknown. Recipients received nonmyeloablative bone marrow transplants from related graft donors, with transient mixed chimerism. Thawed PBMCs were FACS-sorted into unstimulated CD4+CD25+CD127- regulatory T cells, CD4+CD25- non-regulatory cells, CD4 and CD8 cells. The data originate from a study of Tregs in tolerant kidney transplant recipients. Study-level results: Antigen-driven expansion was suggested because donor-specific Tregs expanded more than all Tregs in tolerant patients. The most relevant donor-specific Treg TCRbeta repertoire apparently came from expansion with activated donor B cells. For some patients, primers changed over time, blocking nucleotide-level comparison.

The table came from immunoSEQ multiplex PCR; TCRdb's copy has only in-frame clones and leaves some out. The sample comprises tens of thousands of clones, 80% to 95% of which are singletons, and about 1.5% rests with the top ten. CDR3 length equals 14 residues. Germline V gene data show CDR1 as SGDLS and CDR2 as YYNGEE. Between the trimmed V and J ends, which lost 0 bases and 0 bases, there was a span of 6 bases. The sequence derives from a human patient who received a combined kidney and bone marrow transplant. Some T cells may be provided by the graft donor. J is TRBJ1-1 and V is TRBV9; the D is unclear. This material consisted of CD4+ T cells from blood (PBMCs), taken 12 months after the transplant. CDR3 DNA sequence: TGTGCCAGCAGCGTAGACATGTTGAACACTGAAGCTTTCTTT. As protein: CASSVDMLNTEAFF. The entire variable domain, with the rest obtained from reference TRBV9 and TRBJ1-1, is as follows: DSGVTQTPKHLITATGQRVTLRCSPRSGDLSVYWYQQSLDQGLQFLIQYYNGEERAKGNILERFSAQQFPDLHSELNLSSLELGDSALYFCASSVDMLNTEAFFGQGTRLTVV.